The clone carrying this T cell receptor beta chain was detected only once. Other DNA sequences in the same sample also yield this CDR3. The data are from a study of blood T cell repertoires in COVID-19. Study at large: Samples of COVID-19 (acute and convalescent) were obtained from the United States, Italy and Spain. The cDNA or gDNA used as material had been derived from T cells, B-cell-depleted T cells, or PBMCs.

Cohort assignment relied on participant-reported clinical history. V lost 4 bases, J lost 4 bases, and 14 bases lay in between. The CDR3 covers 14 residues. Per germline, CDR1 SGHDT and CDR2 YYEEEE. Original processing methods: Quantification of nucleated cells was approximated via reference gene primer amplification. Measured with immunoSEQ multiplex PCR; TCRdb has only the in-frame clones, and not every one. The DNA was the basis for D and trimming; V, J and clone size are from that table. The data contain 200,000 or so clones, approximately 88% of them singletons. Specimen: PBMCs or T cells enriched from blood (not recorded which). This TCR was recovered from a woman aged 40 to 50 with acute COVID-19. The chain is built from TRBV5-6 and TRBJ1-2, with D unresolved. The CDR3 nucleotides read TGTGCCAGCAGCCTGACGGGATTAGGCTATGGCTACACCTTC. This gives the protein CASSLTGLGYGYTF.